The source of this TCR beta chain is a study of cytomegalovirus exposure and HLA in healthy donors. This clone was recorded once. Germline CDR1 MNHEY, CDR2 SVGAGI. V gave up 6 bases and J gave up 0 bases, with 6 bases separating them. This CDR3 contains 13 residues. This PCR relied on a set of 60 Vbeta primers and 13 Jbeta primers. Clones were read by immunoSEQ multiplex PCR, and TCRdb kept only the in-frame ones, dropping some. The table lists about 180,000 clones, over 60% of them singletons, with around 5.7% in the top ten. V is TRBV6-5 and J is TRBJ2-4, with D uncertain. Sequencing was performed on PBMCs. The TCR comes from a man aged 35-49 years in good health and CMV-seronegative. DNA for the CDR3: TGTGCCAGCAGCCAATTAGCCAAAAACATTCAGTACTTC. Protein sequence: CASSQLAKNIQYF.